This is a list of T cell receptor beta chains from one sample in a study of beta chain features in type 1 diabetes. Produced via immunoSEQ multiplex PCR; TCRdb's table is partial and in-frame only. The sample lists approximately 340,000 clones, more than 12% occurring once. Sequenced sample: naive CD4+ T cells from blood. The receptors shown here come from a woman aged 18-35 years in good health. Each CDR3 is given with its conserved first and last residue. Each record gives: V gene, D gene, J gene, CDR3 protein. A D gene is named only where the DNA matches it firmly.

TRBV29-1	TRBD1	TRBJ2-7	CSVVYRGYTREQYF
TRBV5-1	TRBD2	TRBJ2-3	CASSSTGTSGTGTDTQYF
TRBV5-1	.	TRBJ2-5	CASSSPLRSGVGRETQYF
TRBV5-1	.	TRBJ2-6	CASSLEGASSYSGANVLTF
TRBV30	.	TRBJ1-3	CAWIQQGRNTIYF
TRBV27	TRBD1	TRBJ2-2	CASRTQGTVPGELFF
TRBV27	TRBD1	TRBJ2-4	CASSLSTGAGTGENIQYF
TRBV29-1	.	TRBJ2-7	CSVEDTTGVKYEQYF
TRBV15	.	TRBJ2-7	CATSSLLTANSYEQYF
TRBV9	.	TRBJ2-7	CASSVAQGGSYEQYF
TRBV18	.	TRBJ1-1	CASSPLDSLMNTEAFF